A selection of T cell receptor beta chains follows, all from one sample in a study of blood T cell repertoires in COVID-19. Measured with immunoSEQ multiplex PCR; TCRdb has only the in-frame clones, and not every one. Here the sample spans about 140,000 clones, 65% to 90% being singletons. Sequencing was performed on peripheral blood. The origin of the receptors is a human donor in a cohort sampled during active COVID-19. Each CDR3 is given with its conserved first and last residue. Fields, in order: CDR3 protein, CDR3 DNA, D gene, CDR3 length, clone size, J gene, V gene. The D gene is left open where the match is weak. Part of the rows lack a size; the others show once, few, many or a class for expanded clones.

CDR3: CASSMRGNQPQHF
DNA: TGTGCCAGTAGTATGAGGGGCAATCAGCCCCAGCATTTT
D: -
length: 13
size: -
J: TRBJ1-5
V: TRBV19

CDR3: CASSQYKSSYNSPLHF
DNA: TGTGCCAGCAGCCAATATAAGAGCTCCTATAATTCACCCCTCCACTTT
D: -
length: 16
size: once
J: TRBJ1-6
V: TRBV3-1/TRBV3-2

CDR3: CASSLGGTPNEQYF
DNA: TGTGCCAGCAGCTTAGGAGGAACCCCCAACGAGCAGTACTTC
D: -
length: 14
size: -
J: TRBJ2-7
V: TRBV11-2

CDR3: CASSIVLAGLPYEQYF
DNA: TGTGCCAGTAGTATAGTTCTAGCGGGACTCCCCTACGAGCAGTACTTC
D: TRBD2
length: 16
size: once
J: TRBJ2-7
V: TRBV19

CDR3: CASTPPGVDGYTF
DNA: TGTGCCAGCACACCCCCGGGAGTTGATGGCTACACCTTC
D: -
length: 13
size: -
J: TRBJ1-2
V: TRBV28

CDR3: CASSVGLWASVQETQYF
DNA: TGTGCCAGCAGCGTAGGCCTCTGGGCTAGCGTGCAAGAGACCCAGTACTTC
D: -
length: 17
size: -
J: TRBJ2-5
V: TRBV9

CDR3: CATSDPKQGSNQPQHF
DNA: TGTGCCACCAGTGATCCCAAACAGGGGAGCAATCAGCCCCAGCATTTT
D: TRBD1
length: 16
size: once
J: TRBJ1-5
V: TRBV24-1

CDR3: CASSRQQYTEAFF
DNA: TGTGCCAGCAGTCGACAGCAGTACACTGAAGCTTTCTTT
D: -
length: 13
size: -
J: TRBJ1-1
V: TRBV2

CDR3: CASSLGGLAGDRYEQYF
DNA: TGTGCCAGCAGCTTAGGAGGACTAGCGGGAGACCGATACGAGCAGTACTTC
D: TRBD2
length: 17
size: -
J: TRBJ2-7
V: TRBV11-2

CDR3: CASSVGLAEYEQYF
DNA: TGTGCCAGCAGCGTAGGCCTAGCGGAATACGAGCAGTACTTC
D: TRBD2
length: 14
size: -
J: TRBJ2-7
V: TRBV9

CDR3: CASSPPGQGASEQFF
DNA: TGTGCCAGCAGTCCCCCGGGACAGGGGGCTAGTGAGCAGTTCTTC
D: TRBD1
length: 15
size: few
J: TRBJ2-1
V: TRBV28

CDR3: CASSLGQGFHEQYF
DNA: TGTGCCAGCAGCCTAGGACAGGGGTTCCACGAGCAGTACTTC
D: TRBD1
length: 14
size: few
J: TRBJ2-7
V: TRBV14

CDR3: CASSLGLANYEQYF
DNA: TGTGCCAGCAGCTTAGGACTAGCAAACTACGAGCAGTACTTC
D: TRBD2
length: 14
size: few
J: TRBJ2-7
V: TRBV7-2

CDR3: CASSSGLAESYEQYF
DNA: TGTGCCAGCAGCTCAGGACTAGCGGAGTCCTACGAGCAGTACTTC
D: TRBD2
length: 15
size: few
J: TRBJ2-7
V: TRBV7-2

CDR3: CASSPRGTGVSYEQYF
DNA: TGTGCCAGCTCACCCAGGGGGACAGGGGTCTCCTACGAGCAGTACTTC
D: TRBD1
length: 16
size: -
J: TRBJ2-7
V: TRBV18

CDR3: CASSQGPFLAGLYNEQFF
DNA: TGTGCCAGCAGCCAAGGTCCCTTTCTAGCGGGACTATACAATGAGCAGTTCTTC
D: TRBD2
length: 18
size: -
J: TRBJ2-1
V: TRBV3-1/TRBV3-2